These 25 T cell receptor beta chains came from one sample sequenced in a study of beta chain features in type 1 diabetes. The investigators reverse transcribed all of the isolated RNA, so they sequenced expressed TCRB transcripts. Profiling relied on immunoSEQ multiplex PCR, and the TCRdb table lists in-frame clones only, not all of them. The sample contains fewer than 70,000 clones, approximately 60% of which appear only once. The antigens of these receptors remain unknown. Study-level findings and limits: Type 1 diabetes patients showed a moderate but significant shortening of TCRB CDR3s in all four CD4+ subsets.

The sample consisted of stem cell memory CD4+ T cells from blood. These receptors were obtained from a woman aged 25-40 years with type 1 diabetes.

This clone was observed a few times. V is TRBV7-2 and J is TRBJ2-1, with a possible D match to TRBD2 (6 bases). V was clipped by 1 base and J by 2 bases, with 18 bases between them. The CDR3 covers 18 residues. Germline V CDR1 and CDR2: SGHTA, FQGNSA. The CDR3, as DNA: TGTGCCAGCAGCTTAGAGTTCGGCACGGGGGTTCCCTACAATGAGCAGTTCTTC. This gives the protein CASSLEFGTGVPYNEQFF.

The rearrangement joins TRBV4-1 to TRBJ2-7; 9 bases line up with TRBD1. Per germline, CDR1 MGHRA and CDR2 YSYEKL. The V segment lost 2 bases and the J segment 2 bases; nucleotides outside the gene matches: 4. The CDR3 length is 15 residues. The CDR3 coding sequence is TGCGCCAGCAGCCAACCGGGACAGGGCACCTACGAGCAGTACTTC. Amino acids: CASSQPGQGTYEQYF.

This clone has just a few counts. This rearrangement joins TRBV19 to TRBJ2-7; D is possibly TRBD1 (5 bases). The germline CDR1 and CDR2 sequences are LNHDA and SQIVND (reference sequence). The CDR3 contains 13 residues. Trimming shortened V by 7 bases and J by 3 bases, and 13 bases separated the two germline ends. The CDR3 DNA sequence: TGTGCCAGTACCTCCGGACACGGCTACGAGCAGTACTTC. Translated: CASTSGHGYEQYF.

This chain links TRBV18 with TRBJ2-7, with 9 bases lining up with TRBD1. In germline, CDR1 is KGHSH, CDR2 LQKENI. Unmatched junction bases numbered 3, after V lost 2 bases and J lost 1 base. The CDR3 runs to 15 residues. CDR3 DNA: TGTGCCAGCTCACCATCGGGACAGGGATCCTACGAGCAGTACTTC. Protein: CASSPSGQGSYEQYF.

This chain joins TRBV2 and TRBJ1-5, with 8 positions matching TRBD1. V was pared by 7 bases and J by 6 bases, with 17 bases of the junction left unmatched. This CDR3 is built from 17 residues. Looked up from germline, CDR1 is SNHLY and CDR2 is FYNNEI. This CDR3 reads CASTADRVGVTSQPQHF. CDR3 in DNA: TGTGCCAGCACCGCGGACAGGGTTGGGGTTACAAGTCAGCCCCAGCATTTT.

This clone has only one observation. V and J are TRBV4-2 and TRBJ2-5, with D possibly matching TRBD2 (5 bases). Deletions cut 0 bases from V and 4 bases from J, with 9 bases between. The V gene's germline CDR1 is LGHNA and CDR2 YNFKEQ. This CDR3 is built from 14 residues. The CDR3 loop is CASSQDLARETQYF. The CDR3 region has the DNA TGTGCCAGCAGCCAAGATCTAGCCCGAGAGACCCAGTACTTC.

The CDR3 nucleotides read TGTGCCAGCAGCGTAGGGACTAGCGGGAGTTTAGAGCAGTTCTTC. Amino acid sequence: CASSVGTSGSLEQFF. This chain joins TRBV6-5 and TRBJ2-1; TRBD2 matches 14 bases. V shed 6 bases, J shed 10 bases, and the junction held 8 bases outside the gene matches. Germline CDR1 is MNHEY and CDR2 is SVGAGI. This CDR3 is built from 15 residues.

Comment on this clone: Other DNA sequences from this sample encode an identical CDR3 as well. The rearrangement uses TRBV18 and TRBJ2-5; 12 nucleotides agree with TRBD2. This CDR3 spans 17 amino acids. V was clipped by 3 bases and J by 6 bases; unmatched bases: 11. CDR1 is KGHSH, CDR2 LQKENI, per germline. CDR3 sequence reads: CASSPLVTSGSKKTQYF. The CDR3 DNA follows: TGTGCCAGCTCACCGCTAGTGACTAGCGGGAGTAAGAAGACCCAGTACTTC.

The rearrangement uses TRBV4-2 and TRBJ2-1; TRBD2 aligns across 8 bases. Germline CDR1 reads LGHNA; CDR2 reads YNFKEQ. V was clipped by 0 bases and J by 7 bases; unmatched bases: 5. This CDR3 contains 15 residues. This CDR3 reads CASSQERTSYNEQFF. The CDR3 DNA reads TGTGCCAGCAGCCAAGAGCGGACTAGCTATAATGAGCAGTTCTTC.

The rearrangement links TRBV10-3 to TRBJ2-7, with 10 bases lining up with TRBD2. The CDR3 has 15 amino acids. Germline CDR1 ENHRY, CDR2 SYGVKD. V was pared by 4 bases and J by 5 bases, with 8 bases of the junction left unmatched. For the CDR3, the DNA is TGTGCCATCAGTGTCCGAGCGGGAGGGTTCCACGAGCAGTACTTC. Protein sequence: CAISVRAGGFHEQYF.

The CDR3 spells CAWSGARVSSWDTEAFF. CDR3 DNA sequence: TGTGCCTGGAGTGGTGCGAGGGTCTCTTCTTGGGACACTGAAGCTTTCTTT. V is TRBV30 and J is TRBJ1-1; D ambiguous. Germline lookup yields CDR1 GTSNPN and CDR2 SVGIG (reference sequence). This CDR3 spans 17 amino acids. The V end was cut by 1 base, the J end by 3 bases, with 21 bases between.

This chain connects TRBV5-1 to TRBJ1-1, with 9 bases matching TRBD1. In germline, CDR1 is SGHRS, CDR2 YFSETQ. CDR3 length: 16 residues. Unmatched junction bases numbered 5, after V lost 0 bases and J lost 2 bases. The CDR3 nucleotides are TGCGCCAGCAGCTTGGAGACAGGGGGGATAAACACTGAAGCTTTCTTT. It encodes CASSLETGGINTEAFF. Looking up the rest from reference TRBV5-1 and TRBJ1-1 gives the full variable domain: KAGVTQTPRYLIKTRGQQVTLSCSPISGHRSVSWYQQTPGQGLQFLFEYFSETQRNKGNFPGRFSGRQFSNSRSEMNVSTLELGDSALYLCASSLETGGINTEAFFGQGTRLTVV.

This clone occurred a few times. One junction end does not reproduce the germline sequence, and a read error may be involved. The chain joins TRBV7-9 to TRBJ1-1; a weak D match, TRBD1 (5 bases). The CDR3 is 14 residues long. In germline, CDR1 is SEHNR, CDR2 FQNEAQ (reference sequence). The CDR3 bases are TGTGCCAGCAGGTTAGCTAGGGGGAACACTGAAGCTTTCTTT. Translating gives CASRLARGNTEAFF.

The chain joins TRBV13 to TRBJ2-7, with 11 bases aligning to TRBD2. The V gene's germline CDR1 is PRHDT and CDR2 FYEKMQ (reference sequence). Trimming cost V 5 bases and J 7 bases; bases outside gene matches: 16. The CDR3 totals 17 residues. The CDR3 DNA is TGTGCCAGCAGCCAAACACTAGCGGGAGTAGTTGTTTGGGAGCAGTACTTC. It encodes CASSQTLAGVVVWEQYF.

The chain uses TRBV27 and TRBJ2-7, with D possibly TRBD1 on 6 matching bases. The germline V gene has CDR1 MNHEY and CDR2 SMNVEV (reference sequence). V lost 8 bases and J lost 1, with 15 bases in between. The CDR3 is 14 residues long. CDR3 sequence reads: CASGETGGSYEQYF. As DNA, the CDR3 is TGTGCCAGCGGGGAGACAGGCGGGTCCTACGAGCAGTACTTC.

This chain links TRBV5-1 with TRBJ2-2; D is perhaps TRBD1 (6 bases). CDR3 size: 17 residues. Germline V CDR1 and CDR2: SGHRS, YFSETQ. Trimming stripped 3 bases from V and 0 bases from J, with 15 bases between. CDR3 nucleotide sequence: TGCGCCAGCAGCTGGCCTAGGGGACATGCGAACACCGGGGAGCTGTTTTTT. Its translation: CASSWPRGHANTGELFF.

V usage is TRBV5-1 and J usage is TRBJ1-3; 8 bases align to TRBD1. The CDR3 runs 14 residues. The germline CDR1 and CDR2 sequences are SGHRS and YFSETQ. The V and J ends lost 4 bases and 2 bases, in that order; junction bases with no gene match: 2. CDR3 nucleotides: TGCGCCAGCAGCATGACAGGGGCTGGAAACACCATATATTTT. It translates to CASSMTGAGNTIYF. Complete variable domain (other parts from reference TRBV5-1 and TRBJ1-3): KAGVTQTPRYLIKTRGQQVTLSCSPISGHRSVSWYQQTPGQGLQFLFEYFSETQRNKGNFPGRFSGRQFSNSRSEMNVSTLELGDSALYLCASSMTGAGNTIYFGEGSWLTVV.

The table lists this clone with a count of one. Here the CDR3 reads CAWSRDGYSNQPQHF. The CDR3 nucleotides are TGTGCCTGGAGCAGAGACGGGTATAGCAATCAGCCCCAGCATTTT. The V gene is TRBV30, the J gene TRBJ1-5, with no clear D. CDR1 is GTSNPN and CDR2 is SVGIG in the germline V gene (reference sequence). V shed 3 bases and J shed 0 bases, with 12 bases lying between them. The CDR3 extends over 15 amino acids. Together with reference TRBV30 and TRBJ1-5, the CDR3 gives the full variable domain: SQTIHQWPATLVQPVGSPLSLECTVEGTSNPNLYWYRQAAGRGLQLLFYSVGIGQISSEVPQNLSASRPQDRQFILSSKKLLLSDSGFYLCAWSRDGYSNQPQHFGDGTRLSIL.

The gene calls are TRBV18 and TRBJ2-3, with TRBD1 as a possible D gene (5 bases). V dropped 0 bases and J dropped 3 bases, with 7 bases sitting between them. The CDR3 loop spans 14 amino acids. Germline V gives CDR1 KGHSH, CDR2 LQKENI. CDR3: CASSPPAGTDTQYF. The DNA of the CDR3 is TGTGCCAGCTCACCACCGGCAGGGACAGATACGCAGTATTTT.

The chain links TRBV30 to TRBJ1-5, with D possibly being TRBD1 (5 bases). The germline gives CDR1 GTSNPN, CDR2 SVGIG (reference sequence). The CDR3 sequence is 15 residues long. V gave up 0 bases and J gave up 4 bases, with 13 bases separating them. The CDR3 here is CAWSVGVTLNQPQHF. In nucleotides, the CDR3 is TGTGCCTGGAGTGTAGGGGTGACGCTGAATCAGCCCCAGCATTTT.

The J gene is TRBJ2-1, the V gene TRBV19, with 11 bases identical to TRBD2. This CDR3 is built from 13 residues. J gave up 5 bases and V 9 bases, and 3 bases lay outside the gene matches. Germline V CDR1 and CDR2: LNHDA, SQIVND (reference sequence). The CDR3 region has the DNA TGTGCCAGCCGACTAGCGGGGAACAATGAGCAGTTCTTC. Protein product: CASRLAGNNEQFF.

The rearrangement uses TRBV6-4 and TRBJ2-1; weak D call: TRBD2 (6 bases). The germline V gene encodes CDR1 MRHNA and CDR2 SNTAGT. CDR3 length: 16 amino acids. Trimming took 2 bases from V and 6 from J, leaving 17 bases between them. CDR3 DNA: TGTGCCAGCAGTGACAGTGTGACTAGTGATCTCAATGAGCAGTTCTTC. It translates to CASSDSVTSDLNEQFF.

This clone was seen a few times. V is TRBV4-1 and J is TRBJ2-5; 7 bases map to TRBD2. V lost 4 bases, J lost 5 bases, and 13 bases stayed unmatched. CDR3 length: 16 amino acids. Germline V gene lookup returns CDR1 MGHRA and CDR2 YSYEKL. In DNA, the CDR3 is TGCGCCAGCAGCCGAACGTTCGGACTAGTGTTGGAGACCCAGTACTTC. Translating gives CASSRTFGLVLETQYF.

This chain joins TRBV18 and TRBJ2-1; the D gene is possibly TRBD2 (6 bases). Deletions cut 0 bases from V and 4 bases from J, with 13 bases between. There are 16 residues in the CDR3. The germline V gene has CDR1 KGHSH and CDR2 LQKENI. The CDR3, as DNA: TGTGCCAGCTCACCACCCGGAGTAGCGGCATACAATGAGCAGTTCTTC. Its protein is CASSPPGVAAYNEQFF.

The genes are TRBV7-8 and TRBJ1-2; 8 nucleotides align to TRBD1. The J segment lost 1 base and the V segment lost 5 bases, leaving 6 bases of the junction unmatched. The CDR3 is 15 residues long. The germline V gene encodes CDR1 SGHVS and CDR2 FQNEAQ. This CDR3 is CASSPGQGYNYGYTF. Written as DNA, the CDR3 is TGTGCCAGCAGCCCCGGACAGGGATATAACTATGGCTACACCTTC.